A single sample gave rise to the 30 T cell receptor beta chains below, sequenced in a study of identical twins. TCRdb re-derived calls from the 5' RACE reads in MiXCR, one entry per CDR3 protein. The sample consists of about 220,000 distinct CDR3 sequences, 7.5% of them appearing once. The same specimen was also included in a second study, on yellow fever vaccine responses in identical twins.

The sequenced material came from memory (CD45RO+) T cells sorted from blood. These receptor sequences come from a woman younger than 30 in good health.

This chain joins TRBV5-1 and TRBJ2-7; unclear D gene. Deletions cut 0 bases from V and 0 bases from J, with 4 bases between. In germline, CDR1 is SGHRS, CDR2 YFSETQ. This CDR3 is 13 amino acids long. CDR3 in DNA: TGCGCCAGCAGCTTGGAGCTCTCCTACGAGCAGTACTTC. Its protein product is CASSLELSYEQYF. The full variable domain, completed using reference TRBV5-1 and TRBJ2-7, is KAGVTQTPRYLIKTRGQQVTLSCSPISGHRSVSWYQQTPGQGLQFLFEYFSETQRNKGNFPGRFSGRQFSNSRSEMNVSTLELGDSALYLCASSLELSYEQYFGPGTRLTVT.

This clonotype showed up just a few times. V is TRBV3-1 and J is TRBJ2-1; 8 nucleotides agree with TRBD2. This CDR3 has 15 amino acids. Germline lookup yields CDR1 LGHDT and CDR2 YNNKEL (reference sequence). With 0 bases clipped from V and 8 bases from J, the junction kept 6 bases outside the gene matches. The CDR3 DNA sequence: TGTGCCAGCAGCCAAGAACGGGGGGGTGTCGATGAGCAGTTCTTC. Translation: CASSQERGGVDEQFF.

This clonotype came up many times. The chain combines TRBV6-1 with TRBJ2-7, with D maybe TRBD2 (5 bases). Per the germline V gene, CDR1 is MNHNS and CDR2 is SASEGT. The germline V and J ends were trimmed by 6 bases and 0 bases, with 15 bases remaining between them. CDR3 size: 15 residues. In DNA, the CDR3 is TGTGCCAGCAGGCCCAGGCGTGAGGGCTCCTACGAGCAGTACTTC. Residues: CASRPRREGSYEQYF.

This clonotype showed up just a few times. This sequence joins TRBV10-3 and TRBJ2-6; D may be TRBD1 or TRBD2 (6 bases each). This CDR3 has 16 amino acids. Trimming cost V 1 base and J 3 bases, with 10 bases left between them. Germline V gene sequence: CDR1 ENHRY, CDR2 SYGVKD. CDR3 sequence (DNA): TGTGCCATCAGTGAGTTTGGGGGGCATGGGGCCAACGTCCTGACTTTC. Its protein product is CAISEFGGHGANVLTF.

This clonotype was recorded many times. This chain links TRBV20-1 with TRBJ2-7; D unresolved. The V end lost 4 bases, the J end lost 0 bases, and 7 bases lay between the germline ends. Germline loops: CDR1 DFQATT, CDR2 SNEGSKA (reference sequence). The CDR3 is 12 residues long. In nucleotides, the CDR3 is TGCAGTGCTATCGGCAGCTCCTACGAGCAGTACTTC. Translating gives CSAIGSSYEQYF.

V is TRBV3-1 and J is TRBJ2-7; weak D call: TRBD2 (6 bases). This CDR3 is 17 amino acids long. Germline V gene data show CDR1 as LGHDT and CDR2 as YNNKEL (reference sequence). V lost 2 bases and J lost 3, with 20 bases in between. As DNA, the CDR3 is TGTGCCAGCAGCCAATTACCGCGACTGAGGGGAGGCTACGAGCAGTACTTC. It yields the protein CASSQLPRLRGGYEQYF.

The gene calls are TRBV9 and TRBJ2-7; no firm D call. The CDR3 length is 14 residues. Trimming removed 2 bases from V and 4 bases from J, with 13 bases in between. Germline CDR1 reads SGDLS; CDR2 reads YYNGEE. The CDR3 protein is CASSVYGGAYEQYF. The CDR3 DNA reads TGTGCCAGCAGCGTGTACGGCGGCGCGTACGAGCAGTACTTC.

This clonotype was seen repeatedly, ten times or more. The rearrangement uses TRBV10-3 and TRBJ1-2; a possible D gene is TRBD1 (6 bases). The CDR3 covers 16 residues. V shed 3 bases and J shed 1 base, with 15 bases lying between them. Germline assignment: CDR1 ENHRY and CDR2 SYGVKD. The CDR3 coding sequence is TGTGCCATCAGTGACACCGGGACACCTTATAACTATGGCTACACCTTC. It specifies CAISDTGTPYNYGYTF.

This chain uses TRBV5-1 with TRBJ2-1; TRBD2 agrees at 15 bases. Trimming cost V 1 base and J 0 bases; bases outside gene matches: 11. The CDR3 spans 21 residues. Germline V gene sequence: CDR1 SGHRS, CDR2 YFSETQ. DNA for the CDR3: TGCGCCAGCAGCTTGTTGTGGGTCGGGACTAGCGGGAGGACCTCCTACAATGAGCAGTTCTTC. It yields the protein CASSLLWVGTSGRTSYNEQFF. Full variable domain (outside the CDR3, taken from reference TRBV5-1 and TRBJ2-1): KAGVTQTPRYLIKTRGQQVTLSCSPISGHRSVSWYQQTPGQGLQFLFEYFSETQRNKGNFPGRFSGRQFSNSRSEMNVSTLELGDSALYLCASSLLWVGTSGRTSYNEQFFGPGTRLTVL.

This clonotype came up many times. This chain links TRBV11-2 with TRBJ2-6; D gene ambiguous. The CDR3 is made up of 15 amino acids. The germline gives CDR1 SGHAT, CDR2 FQNNGV. The ends were cut back, 3 bases at V and 3 bases at J, with 9 bases in the middle. CDR3 region: CASSFGAGGANVLTF. The CDR3, as DNA: TGTGCCAGCAGCTTCGGAGCTGGTGGGGCCAACGTCCTGACTTTC.

The rearrangement joins TRBV20-1 to TRBJ2-1, with a weak D call TRBD2 (6 bases). Germline CDR1 and CDR2: DFQATT and SNEGSKA (reference sequence). V lost 1 base, J lost 4 bases, and 20 bases lay in between. This CDR3 is 17 amino acids long. CDR3 in amino acids: CSARGSPRGKSYNEQFF. CDR3 bases: TGCAGTGCTAGAGGGAGTCCTCGCGGGAAAAGTTACAATGAGCAGTTCTTC.

This clonotype was picked up a small number of times. The chain uses TRBV30 and TRBJ1-2; 9 bases map to TRBD1. The CDR3 spans 14 residues. Unmatched junction bases numbered 7, after V lost 5 bases and J lost 3 bases. Germline lookup yields CDR1 GTSNPN and CDR2 SVGIG (reference sequence). In DNA form, the CDR3 reads TGTGCCTGGGGGGTGGACAGGGGCTACTATGGCTACACCTTC. The encoded protein is CAWGVDRGYYGYTF.

V and J are TRBV20-1 and TRBJ2-7; D remains unclear. Per germline, CDR1 DFQATT and CDR2 SNEGSKA (reference sequence). This CDR3 is 14 amino acids long. V gave up 4 bases and J gave up 2 bases, with 15 bases separating them. The CDR3 DNA sequence: TGCAGTGCTACAGCTAATCTCCGGGCCTACGAGCAGTACTTC. Its protein is CSATANLRAYEQYF.

The V call is TRBV9, the J call TRBJ2-1; 10 bases line up with TRBD2. CDR1 and CDR2 from the germline V gene are SGDLS and YYNGEE. The length of the CDR3 is 15 residues. V was clipped by 4 bases and J by 7 bases; unmatched bases: 8. CDR3 residues: CASSRPSGGLNEQFF. CDR3 bases: TGTGCCAGCAGCAGACCTAGCGGGGGTTTAAATGAGCAGTTCTTC.

The chain joins TRBV20-1 to TRBJ2-5; 14 bases align to TRBD2. V lost 2 bases to trimming and J lost 4 bases; unmatched junction nucleotides: 6. From germline, CDR1 is DFQATT and CDR2 SNEGSKA (reference sequence). The CDR3 is made up of 16 amino acids. CDR3 bases: TGCAGTGCTAGAACGACTAGCGGGAGGGCCAGAGAGACCCAGTACTTC. Its translation: CSARTTSGRARETQYF.

This clonotype came up many times. V usage is TRBV6-1 and J usage is TRBJ1-1, with TRBD1 matching 8 bases. CDR1 and CDR2 (germline): MNHNS, SASEGT. V lost 5 bases, J lost 1 base, and 6 bases stayed unmatched. CDR3 length: 15 amino acids. DNA of the CDR3: TGTGCCAGCAGTCGTCCCGGGACAGGGAACACTGAAGCTTTCTTT. Amino acid sequence: CASSRPGTGNTEAFF.

V is TRBV19 and J is TRBJ2-7; either TRBD1 or TRBD2 may supply D (5 bases each). The V end lost 3 bases, the J end lost 9 bases, and 12 bases lay between the germline ends. Germline CDR1 is LNHDA and CDR2 is SQIVND (reference sequence). The length of the CDR3 is 12 residues. CDR3 sequence: CASSISQGPQYF. CDR3 nucleotide sequence: TGTGCCAGTAGTATCTCTCAGGGACCGCAGTACTTC.

The chain combines TRBV6-5 with TRBJ2-1; a weak D match, TRBD2 (6 bases). Trimming removed 2 bases at V and 6 bases at J, with 11 bases between. The CDR3 is 14 amino acids. Germline CDR1 MNHEY, CDR2 SVGAGI. The CDR3 loop reads CASSYPGDFNEQFF. DNA for the CDR3: TGTGCCAGCAGTTACCCGGGGGATTTCAATGAGCAGTTCTTC.

The chain links TRBV28 to TRBJ2-4; tentative D call: TRBD2 (6 bases). Trimming shortened V by 3 bases and J by 1 base, and 10 bases separated the two germline ends. CDR3 length equals 15 residues. Germline CDR1 reads MDHEN; CDR2 reads SYDVKM. The CDR3: CASSLAGTAKNIQYF. CDR3 nucleotides: TGTGCCAGCAGTTTGGCGGGGACTGCCAAAAACATTCAGTACTTC.

In its sample, this clonotype was seen many times. The chain carries TRBV27 and TRBJ1-1; the D is unclear. CDR1 MNHEY and CDR2 SMNVEV come from the germline V gene (reference sequence). The CDR3 totals 11 residues. V was cut by 6 bases and J by 5 bases, with 7 bases left in between. The chain's CDR3 is CASRGLTEAFF. In DNA form, the CDR3 reads TGTGCCAGCAGAGGGCTAACTGAAGCTTTCTTT.

This clonotype came up many times. The CDR3 sequence: CASSTGLAGDNEQFF. The CDR3 DNA follows: TGTGCCAGCAGTACAGGACTAGCGGGGGACAATGAGCAGTTCTTC. V is TRBV7-6 and J is TRBJ2-1, with 13 bases identical to TRBD2. Germline V gene lookup returns CDR1 SGHVS and CDR2 FNYEAQ. The length of the CDR3 is 15 residues. V lost 6 bases, J lost 5 bases, and 4 bases stayed unmatched.

This clonotype was counted many times. The gene calls are TRBV5-5 and TRBJ2-2; 9 bases line up with TRBD1. The CDR3 has 16 amino acids. Trimming removed 2 bases from V and 1 base from J; junction bases left unmatched: 3. CDR1 and CDR2 from the germline V gene are SGHKS and YYEKEE (reference sequence). This CDR3 reads CASSLQGAKNTGELFF. Here the CDR3 DNA reads TGTGCCAGCAGCTTACAGGGGGCGAAGAACACCGGGGAGCTGTTTTTT.

This clonotype has a count of ten or more. This chain joins TRBV29-1 and TRBJ1-4; no firm D call. Between the trimmed V and J ends, which lost 0 bases and 8 bases, there was a span of 10 bases. The CDR3 has 13 amino acids. CDR1 is SQVTM, CDR2 ANQGSEA, per germline. For the CDR3, the DNA is TGCAGCGTTGAAGAGCCTGGACGGGAAAAACTGTTTTTT. Protein product: CSVEEPGREKLFF.

This clonotype showed up many times. V is TRBV12-3 or TRBV12-4 and J is TRBJ2-4; TRBD2 might be the D (5 bases). V lost 7 bases and J lost 4, with 14 bases in between. This CDR3 is 14 amino acids long. The DNA of the CDR3 is TGTGCCAGCACCACCTCTCGCGGGAAAAACATTCAGTACTTC. Amino acid sequence: CASTTSRGKNIQYF.

In its sample, this clonotype was seen many times. The chain recombines TRBV9 with TRBJ2-3, with D unclear. With 1 base removed from V and 4 bases from J, the gap between germline ends came to 7 bases. The CDR3 has 13 amino acids. The germline gives CDR1 SGDLS, CDR2 YYNGEE. The CDR3 here is CASSVNDPDTQYF. The CDR3, as DNA: TGTGCCAGCAGCGTAAACGATCCAGATACGCAGTATTTT.

The V call is TRBV7-9, the J call TRBJ1-4, with no clear D. V lost 5 bases and J 2 bases, leaving 18 bases between the germline ends. CDR3 length equals 17 residues. CDR1 is SEHNR, CDR2 FQNEAQ, per germline (reference sequence). The DNA for the CDR3 is TGTGCCAGCAGCCAAGTCAAGGAGGCTGCGACTAATGAAAAACTGTTTTTT. Residues: CASSQVKEAATNEKLFF.

The sample holds a few counts of this clonotype. The chain couples TRBV28 to TRBJ2-7; 13 positions match TRBD2. Germline CDR1 reads MDHEN; CDR2 reads SYDVKM. J was trimmed by 4 bases and V by 8 bases; bases with no gene match: 5. CDR3 length: 14 amino acids. The CDR3, as DNA: TGTGCCAGCGGACGACTAGCGGGGGGATACGAGCAGTACTTC. Residues: CASGRLAGGYEQYF.

This chain connects TRBV7-9 to TRBJ2-3; no clear D. V lost 7 bases, J lost 6 bases, and 14 bases lay in between. This CDR3 has 13 residues. Germline V gives CDR1 SEHNR, CDR2 FQNEAQ (reference sequence). As DNA, the CDR3 is TGTGCCAGCACCATGACCAGAGGTGATACGCAGTATTTT. Translation: CASTMTRGDTQYF. Full variable domain (missing parts from reference TRBV7-9 and TRBJ2-3): DTGVSQNPRHKITKRGQNVTFRCDPISEHNRLYWYRQTLGQGPEFLTYFQNEAQLEKSRLLSDRFSAERPKGSFSTLEIQRTEQGDSAMYLCASTMTRGDTQYFGPGTRLTVL.

The chain recombines TRBV20-1 with TRBJ2-7; D is possibly TRBD1 (6 bases). CDR1 is DFQATT, CDR2 SNEGSKA, per germline (reference sequence). This CDR3 region has 11 residues. V lost 4 bases and J lost 5, with 9 bases in between. The CDR3 protein is CSANRENEQYF. The CDR3 DNA follows: TGCAGTGCTAACAGGGAAAACGAGCAGTACTTC.

This clonotype has only a few counts. The rearrangement links TRBV7-3 to TRBJ2-1; the D is unclear. The V gene's germline CDR1 is SGHTA and CDR2 FQGTGA. The CDR3 totals 13 residues. Between the trimmed V and J ends, which lost 1 base and 6 bases, there was a span of 7 bases. The CDR3 region is CASSLNIPNEQFF. The CDR3 DNA reads as TGTGCCAGCAGCTTAAACATCCCCAATGAGCAGTTCTTC. Full variable domain (rest looked up from reference TRBV7-3 and TRBJ2-1): GAGVSQTPSNKVTEKGKYVELRCDPISGHTALYWYRQSLGQGPEFLIYFQGTGAADDSGLPNDRFFAVRPEGSVSTLKIQRTERGDSAVYLCASSLNIPNEQFFGPGTRLTVL.